These T cell receptor beta chains were read from a single sample in a study of OX40 agonist ivuxolimab in advanced cancers. Data came from immunoSEQ multiplex PCR; TCRdb stores just in-frame clones and leaves some out. The sample consists of about 110,000 clones, around nine tenths of them appearing once. The specimen comprised CD4+ or CD8+ T cells sorted from blood, sampled in a trial of the OX40 agonist ivuxolimab. All receptors come from an adult with an advanced solid tumor such as melanoma, head and neck, liver or kidney cancer. Each CDR3 is given with its conserved first and last residue. A D gene is named only where the DNA matches it firmly. Size values are once, few and many counts, or a class for expanded clones, and some rows have none.

D | size | J | V | length | DNA | CDR3
NA | NA | TRBJ2-5 | TRBV27 | 14 | TGTGCCAGCAGTTTAGGCTGGGAACAAGAGACCCAGTACTTC | CASSLGWEQETQYF
NA | NA | TRBJ1-1 | TRBV18 | 15 | TGTGCCAGCTCACCACCGATGGGGCAGGACACTGAAGCTTTCTTT | CASSPPMGQDTEAFF
TRBD2 | NA | TRBJ2-1 | TRBV4-1 | 17 | TGCGCCAGCAGCCAACAAATAGCGGGGGGTTCGCACAATGAGCAGTTCTTC | CASSQQIAGGSHNEQFF
TRBD2 | NA | TRBJ2-3 | TRBV28 | 16 | TGTGCCAGCAGTCTCCCAAGCGGGGGGGCCCCAGATACGCAGTATTTT | CASSLPSGGAPDTQYF
TRBD2 | NA | TRBJ2-1 | TRBV7-2 | 13 | TGTGCCAGCCGGGGACTACCAAACAATGAGCAGTTCTTC | CASRGLPNNEQFF
NA | NA | TRBJ1-2 | TRBV5-1 | 13 | TGCGCCAGCAGCTTGGATTGGGGGCTTGGCTACACCTTC | CASSLDWGLGYTF
NA | NA | TRBJ2-5 | TRBV5-1 | 13 | TGCGCCAGCAGCTTCCGAGGGGAAGGGACCCAGTACTTC | CASSFRGEGTQYF
NA | NA | TRBJ2-1 | TRBV29-1 | 16 | TGCAGCGTGTTGGGGGAAGAGACCAAGATCAACAATGAGCAGTTCTTC | CSVLGEETKINNEQFF
NA | NA | TRBJ2-1 | TRBV5-6 | 14 | TGTGCCAGCAGCTTTTTCGGGGGTTCCAATGAGCAGTTCTTC | CASSFFGGSNEQFF
TRBD2 | NA | TRBJ2-3 | TRBV30 | 14 | TGTGCCTGGAGTGGCGGGGGGGGCACAGATACGCAGTATTTT | CAWSGGGGTDTQYF
TRBD2 | NA | TRBJ2-7 | TRBV19 | 15 | TGTGCCAGTAGTAGGGACGGACTAGCGGGCTACGAGCAGTACTTC | CASSRDGLAGYEQYF
TRBD1 | NA | TRBJ1-3 | TRBV5-5 | 14 | TGTGCCAGCCTACAACAGGGGGAAGGCAACACCATATATTTT | CASLQQGEGNTIYF
NA | once | TRBJ2-5 | TRBV20-1 | 11 | TGCAGTGCTAACCTAGCGGAGACCCAGTACTTC | CSANLAETQYF
NA | NA | TRBJ2-1 | TRBV4-3 | 13 | TGCGCCAGCAGCCAAGAGGCCACCAATGAGCAGTTCTTC | CASSQEATNEQFF
NA | NA | TRBJ1-2 | TRBV28 | 17 | TGTGCCAGCAGTTTTTCGGGCAGGGAGGGTAGTTCCTATGGCTACACCTTC | CASSFSGREGSSYGYTF
NA | NA | TRBJ2-1 | TRBV11-3 | 14 | TGTGCCAGCAGCTACCCGGTGAGGTGTAATGAGCAGTTCTTC | CASSYPVRCNEQFF
TRBD2 | NA | TRBJ2-2 | TRBV19 | 17 | TGTGCCAGTAGTACTCCGGGACTAGCGGGGTCTAGGGGGGAGCTGTTTTTT | CASSTPGLAGSRGELFF
TRBD1 | NA | TRBJ1-1 | TRBV27 | 16 | TGTGCCAGCAGTCCCGGGACAGCCCGGGGGAACACTGAAGCTTTCTTT | CASSPGTARGNTEAFF
NA | few | TRBJ1-6 | TRBV11-2 | 15 | TGTGCCAGCAGCTCCCTGCAGGGACTTGATTCACCCCTCCACTTT | CASSSLQGLDSPLHF
NA | NA | TRBJ2-7 | TRBV7-2 | 15 | TGTGCCAGCAGCTTTCTGGCGGGGAGCTCCTACGAGCAGTACTTC | CASSFLAGSSYEQYF
TRBD1 | once | TRBJ2-7 | TRBV6-5 | 13 | TGTGCCAGCATCCAGACAGGGAGCTACGAGCAGTACTTC | CASIQTGSYEQYF
TRBD1 | NA | TRBJ1-6 | TRBV11-2 | 14 | TGTGCCAGCAGGGGACAGGGGGCAAGCTCACCCCTCCACTTT | CASRGQGASSPLHF
NA | NA | TRBJ2-1 | TRBV6-5 | 13 | TGTGCCAGCAGTTACTCGAGAAGAGGTGGGCAGTTCTTC | CASSYSRRGGQFF
TRBD1 | NA | TRBJ2-2 | TRBV5-8 | 15 | TGTGCCAGCAGCGGACAGGGGGCGAACACCGGGGAGCTGTTTTTT | CASSGQGANTGELFF
NA | NA | TRBJ1-6 | TRBV6-1 | 16 | TGTGCCAGCAGTGGGGTTTACAGGGTCGGTAATTCACCCCTCCACTTT | CASSGVYRVGNSPLHF
NA | NA | TRBJ1-2 | TRBV30 | 14 | TGTGCCTGGGTGTCTACTAACGCCGACTATGGCTACACCTTC | CAWVSTNADYGYTF
NA | NA | TRBJ2-7 | TRBV5-1 | 14 | TGCGCCAGCAGCTTGGGGGAAACTAAGGGCGAGCAGTACTTC | CASSLGETKGEQYF
NA | NA | TRBJ1-1 | TRBV28 | 14 | TGTGCCAGCAGTTTTGTGGGACAACGCGCGGAAGCTTTCTTT | CASSFVGQRAEAFF
NA | NA | TRBJ1-6 | TRBV6-6 | 13 | TGTGCCAGCAGTCAAGGACCTAATTCACCCCTCCACTTT | CASSQGPNSPLHF
NA | NA | TRBJ2-3 | TRBV7-2 | 15 | TGTGCCAGCAGCCCGGTGGGGGTCGGAGCAGATACGCAGTATTTT | CASSPVGVGADTQYF
NA | NA | TRBJ2-2 | TRBV11-2 | 10 | TGTGCCAGCAGCACACGAGAGCTGTTTTTT | CASSTRELFF
TRBD1 | NA | TRBJ2-7 | TRBV28 | 14 | TGTGCCAGCAGTGTACCGGGACAGGGTTACGAGCAGTACTTC | CASSVPGQGYEQYF
NA | once | TRBJ1-5 | TRBV6-5 | 12 | TGTGCCAGCAGTTACTCGGAGGGGCCCCAGCATTTT | CASSYSEGPQHF
NA | NA | TRBJ2-3 | TRBV27 | 15 | TGTGCCAGCAGCCCGTCGGCTAGCGGCACAGATACGCAGTATTTT | CASSPSASGTDTQYF
TRBD1 | NA | TRBJ1-3 | TRBV18 | 13 | TGTGCCAGCTCCTCGGACAGGGCGAACACCATATATTTT | CASSSDRANTIYF